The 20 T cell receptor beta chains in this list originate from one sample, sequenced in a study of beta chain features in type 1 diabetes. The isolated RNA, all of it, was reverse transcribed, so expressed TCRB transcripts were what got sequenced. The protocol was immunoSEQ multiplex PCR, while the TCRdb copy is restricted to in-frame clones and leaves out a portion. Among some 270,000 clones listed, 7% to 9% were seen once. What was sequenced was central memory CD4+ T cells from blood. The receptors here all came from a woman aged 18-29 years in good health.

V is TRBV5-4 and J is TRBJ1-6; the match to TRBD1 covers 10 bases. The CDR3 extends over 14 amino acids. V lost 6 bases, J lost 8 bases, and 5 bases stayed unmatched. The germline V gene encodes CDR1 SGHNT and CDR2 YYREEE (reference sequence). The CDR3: CASTPDRGDSPLHF. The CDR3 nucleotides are TGTGCCAGCACCCCGGACAGGGGGGATTCACCCCTCCACTTT.

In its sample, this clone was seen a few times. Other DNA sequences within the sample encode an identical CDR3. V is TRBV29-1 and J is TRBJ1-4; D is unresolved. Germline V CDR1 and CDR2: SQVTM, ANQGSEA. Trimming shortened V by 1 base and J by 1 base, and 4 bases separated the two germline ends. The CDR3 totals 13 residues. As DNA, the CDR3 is TGCAGCGTTGAAGGGGAAACTAATGAAAAACTGTTTTTT. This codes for CSVEGETNEKLFF. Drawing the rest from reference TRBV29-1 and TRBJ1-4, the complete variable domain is SAVISQKPSRDICQRGTSLTIQCQVDSQVTMMFWYRQQPGQSLTLIATANQGSEATYESGFVIDKFPISRPNLTFSTLTVSNMSPEDSSIYLCSVEGETNEKLFFGSGTQLSVL.

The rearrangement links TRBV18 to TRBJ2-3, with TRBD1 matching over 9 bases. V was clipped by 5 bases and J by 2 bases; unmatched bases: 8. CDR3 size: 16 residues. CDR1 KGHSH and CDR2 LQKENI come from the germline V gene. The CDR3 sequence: CASSLGQGALTDTQYF. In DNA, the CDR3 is TGTGCCAGCTCATTGGGACAGGGAGCCCTCACAGATACGCAGTATTTT.

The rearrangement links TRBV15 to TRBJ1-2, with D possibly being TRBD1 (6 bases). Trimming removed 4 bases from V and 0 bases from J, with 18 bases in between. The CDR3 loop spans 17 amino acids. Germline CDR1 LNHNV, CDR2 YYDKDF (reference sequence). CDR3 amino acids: CATSMRSGAATNYGYTF. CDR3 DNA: TGTGCCACCAGCATGAGATCGGGGGCGGCGACTAACTATGGCTACACCTTC.

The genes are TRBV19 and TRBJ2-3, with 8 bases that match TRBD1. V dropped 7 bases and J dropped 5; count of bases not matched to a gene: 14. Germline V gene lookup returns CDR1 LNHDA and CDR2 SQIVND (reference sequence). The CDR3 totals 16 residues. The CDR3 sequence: CASKWGGTGGKDTQYF. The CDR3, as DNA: TGTGCCAGTAAGTGGGGCGGGACAGGAGGAAAAGATACGCAGTATTTT.

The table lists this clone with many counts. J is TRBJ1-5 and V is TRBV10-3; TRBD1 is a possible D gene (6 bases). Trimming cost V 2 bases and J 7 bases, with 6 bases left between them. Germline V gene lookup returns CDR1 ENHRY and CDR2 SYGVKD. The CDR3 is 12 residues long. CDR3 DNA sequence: TGTGCCATCAGTGAGACAGGGCAGCCCCAGCATTTT. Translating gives CAISETGQPQHF.

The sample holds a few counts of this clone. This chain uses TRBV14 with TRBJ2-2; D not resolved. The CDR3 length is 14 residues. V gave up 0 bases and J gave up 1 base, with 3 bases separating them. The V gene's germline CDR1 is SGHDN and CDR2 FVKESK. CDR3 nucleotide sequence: TGTGCCAGCAGCCAAGATAGGAACACCGGGGAGCTGTTTTTT. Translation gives CASSQDRNTGELFF.

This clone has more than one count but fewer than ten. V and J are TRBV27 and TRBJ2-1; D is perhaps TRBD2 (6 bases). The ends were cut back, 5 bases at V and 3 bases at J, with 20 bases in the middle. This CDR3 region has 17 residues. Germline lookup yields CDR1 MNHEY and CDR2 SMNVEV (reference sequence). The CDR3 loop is CASSPNSGAPIYNEQFF. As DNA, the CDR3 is TGTGCCAGCAGTCCGAATAGCGGAGCCCCAATCTACAATGAGCAGTTCTTC.

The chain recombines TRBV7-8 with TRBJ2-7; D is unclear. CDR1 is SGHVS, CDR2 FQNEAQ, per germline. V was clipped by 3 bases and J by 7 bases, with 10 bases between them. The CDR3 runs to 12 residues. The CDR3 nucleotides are TGTGCCAGCAGCTTTCATCTGGGTGAGCAGTACGTC. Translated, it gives CASSFHLGEQYV.

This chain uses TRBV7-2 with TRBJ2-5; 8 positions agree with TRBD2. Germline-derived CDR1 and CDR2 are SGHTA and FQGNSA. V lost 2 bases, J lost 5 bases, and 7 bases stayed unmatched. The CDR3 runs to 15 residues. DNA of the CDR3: TGTGCCAGCAGCTTAATCCGGGGGGGCCGGGAGACCCAGTACTTC. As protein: CASSLIRGGRETQYF.

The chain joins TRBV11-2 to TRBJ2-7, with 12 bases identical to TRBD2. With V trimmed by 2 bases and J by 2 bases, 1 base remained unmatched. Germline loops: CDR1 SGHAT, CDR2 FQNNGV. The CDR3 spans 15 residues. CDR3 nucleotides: TGTGCCAGCAGCTTAACTAGCGGGGGGCCCTACGAGCAGTACGTC. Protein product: CASSLTSGGPYEQYV.

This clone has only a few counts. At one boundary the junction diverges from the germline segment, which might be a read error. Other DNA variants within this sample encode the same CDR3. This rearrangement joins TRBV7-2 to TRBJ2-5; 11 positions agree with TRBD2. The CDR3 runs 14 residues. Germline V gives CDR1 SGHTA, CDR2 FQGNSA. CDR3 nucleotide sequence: TGTGCCAGCAGCCTAGCGGGGGGAGGGGAGACCCAGTACTTC. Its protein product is CASSLAGGGETQYF.

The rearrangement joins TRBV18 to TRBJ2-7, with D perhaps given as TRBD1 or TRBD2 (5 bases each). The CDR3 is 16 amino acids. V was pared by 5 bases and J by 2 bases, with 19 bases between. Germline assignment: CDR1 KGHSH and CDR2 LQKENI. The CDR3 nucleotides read TGTGCCAGCTCATCCTCCGTCGGGGCAGGGACCTACGAGCAGTACTTC. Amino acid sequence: CASSSSVGAGTYEQYF. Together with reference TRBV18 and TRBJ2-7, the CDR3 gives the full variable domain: NAGVMQNPRHLVRRRGQEARLRCSPMKGHSHVYWYRQLPEEGLKFMVYLQKENIIDESGMPKERFSAEFPKEGPSILRIQQVVRGDSAAYFCASSSSVGAGTYEQYFGPGTRLTVT.

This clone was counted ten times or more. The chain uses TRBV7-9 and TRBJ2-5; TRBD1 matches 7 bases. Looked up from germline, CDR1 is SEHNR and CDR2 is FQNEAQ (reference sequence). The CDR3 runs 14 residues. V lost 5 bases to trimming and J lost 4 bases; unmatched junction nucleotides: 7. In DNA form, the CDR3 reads TGTGCCAGCAGCCCCAGGGGGACAGCAGAGACCCAGTACTTC. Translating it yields CASSPRGTAETQYF. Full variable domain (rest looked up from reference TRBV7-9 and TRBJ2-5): DTGVSQNPRHKITKRGQNVTFRCDPISEHNRLYWYRQTLGQGPEFLTYFQNEAQLEKSRLLSDRFSAERPKGSFSTLEIQRTEQGDSAMYLCASSPRGTAETQYFGPGTRLLVL.

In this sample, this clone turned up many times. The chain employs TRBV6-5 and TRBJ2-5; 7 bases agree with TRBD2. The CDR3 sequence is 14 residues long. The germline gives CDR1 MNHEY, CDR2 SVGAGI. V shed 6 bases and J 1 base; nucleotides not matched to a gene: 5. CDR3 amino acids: CASRRGSAQETQYF. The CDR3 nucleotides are TGTGCCAGCAGGCGGGGGAGTGCCCAAGAGACCCAGTACTTC.

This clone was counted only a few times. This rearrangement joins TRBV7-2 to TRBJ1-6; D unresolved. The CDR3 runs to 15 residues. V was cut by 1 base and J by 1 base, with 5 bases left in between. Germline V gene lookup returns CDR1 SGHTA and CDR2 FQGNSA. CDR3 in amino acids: CASSLVMSYNSPLHF. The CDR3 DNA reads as TGTGCCAGCAGCTTAGTCATGTCCTATAATTCACCCCTCCACTTT.

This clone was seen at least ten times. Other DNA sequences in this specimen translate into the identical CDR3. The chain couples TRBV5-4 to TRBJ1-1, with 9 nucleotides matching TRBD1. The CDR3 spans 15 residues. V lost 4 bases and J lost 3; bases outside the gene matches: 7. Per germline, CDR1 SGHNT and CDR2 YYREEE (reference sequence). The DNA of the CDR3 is TGTGCCAGCAGCCGAGGCCGGGACAGGGACACTGAAGCTTTCTTT. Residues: CASSRGRDRDTEAFF. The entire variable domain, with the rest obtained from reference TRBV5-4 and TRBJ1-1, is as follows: ETGVTQSPTHLIKTRGQQVTLRCSSQSGHNTVSWYQQALGQGPQFIFQYYREEENGRGNFPPRFSGLQFPNYSSELNVNALELDDSALYLCASSRGRDRDTEAFFGQGTRLTVV.

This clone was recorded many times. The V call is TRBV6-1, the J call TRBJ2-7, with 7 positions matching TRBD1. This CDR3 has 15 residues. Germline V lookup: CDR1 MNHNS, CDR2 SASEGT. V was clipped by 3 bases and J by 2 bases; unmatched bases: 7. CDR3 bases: TGTGCCAGCAGTGACCCAAACAGGGGAACCTACGAGCAGTACGTC. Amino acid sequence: CASSDPNRGTYEQYV.

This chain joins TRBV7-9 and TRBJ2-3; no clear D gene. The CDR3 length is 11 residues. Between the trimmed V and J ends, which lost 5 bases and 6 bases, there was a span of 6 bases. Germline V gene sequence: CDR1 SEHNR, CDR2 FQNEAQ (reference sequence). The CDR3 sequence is CASSRMDTQYF. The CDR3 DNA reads TGTGCCAGCAGCAGAATGGATACGCAGTATTTT.

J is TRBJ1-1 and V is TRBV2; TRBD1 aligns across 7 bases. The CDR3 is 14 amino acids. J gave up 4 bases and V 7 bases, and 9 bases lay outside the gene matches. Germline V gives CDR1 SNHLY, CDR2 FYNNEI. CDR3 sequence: CASTIRQGFTEAFF. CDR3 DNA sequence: TGTGCCAGCACCATCAGACAGGGTTTCACTGAAGCTTTCTTT.